The 5 T cell receptor beta chains in this list originate from one sample, sequenced in a study of human T cells and chemical hapten exposure. MiXCR, run by TCRdb on the RACE reads, gives a single entry per CDR3 protein. This sample yields tens of thousands of distinct CDR3 sequences, of which about 10% are seen a single time; 3.5% to 4.5% belongs to the top ten. Time point reported: patch test 1, 2 weeks after DPC sensitization. Treatment described: therapeutic diphenylcyclopropenone sensitization with weekly scalp DPC. Sequenced here: whole blood, sampled in connection with sensitization to the hapten diphenylcyclopropenone (DPC). The receptors were gathered from a woman aged 45-59 years with alopecia areata. Some clones in this sample may be carry-over from other donors' samples.

This clonotype was detected ten times or more. The chain uses TRBV18 and TRBJ2-7; TRBD1 aligns across 7 bases. Germline V gene data show CDR1 as KGHSH and CDR2 as LQKENI. This CDR3 has 14 residues. J lost 0 bases, V lost 3 bases, and 2 bases had no gene match. CDR3 region: CASSPDRSSYEQYF. Here the CDR3 DNA reads TGTGCCAGCTCACCGGACAGGAGCTCCTACGAGCAGTACTTC.

The chain recombines TRBV6-2 or TRBV6-3 with TRBJ2-5; either TRBD1 or TRBD2 may supply D (5 bases each). Per germline, CDR1 MNHEY and CDR2 SVGEGT. The V gene lost 6 bases and the J gene lost 3 bases, with 17 bases spanning the gap. The CDR3 has 15 residues. The CDR3 region has the DNA TGTGCCAGCAGAAGTTCGGGACCGCCGAAAGAGACCCAGTACTTC. It codes for CASRSSGPPKETQYF.

This clonotype was detected ten times or more. This chain joins TRBV7-9 and TRBJ2-3; no reliable D call. V gave up 0 bases and J gave up 0 bases, with 7 bases separating them. The CDR3 is 15 amino acids. Germline V lookup: CDR1 SEHNR, CDR2 FQNEAQ (reference sequence). CDR3 in amino acids: CASSLAFFSTDTQYF. The CDR3 DNA sequence: TGTGCCAGCAGCTTAGCCTTTTTTAGCACAGATACGCAGTATTTT.

J is TRBJ1-1 and V is TRBV20-1; D gene uncertain. V was pared by 4 bases and J by 1 base, with 13 bases between. CDR3 length: 14 residues. Germline CDR1 and CDR2: DFQATT and SNEGSKA (reference sequence). CDR3 region: CSATLGGRNTEAFF. Written as DNA, the CDR3 is TGCAGTGCTACGTTGGGCGGGAGGAACACTGAAGCTTTCTTT.

This clonotype was picked up a small number of times. The CDR3 DNA reads TGTGCCAGCAGTTTACCTACCGGTGCAGGGATCGGAAACACCATATATTTT. Encoded protein: CASSLPTGAGIGNTIYF. V and J are TRBV12-3 or TRBV12-4 and TRBJ1-3; D might be TRBD1 (5 bases). With 2 bases removed from V and 4 bases from J, the gap between germline ends came to 18 bases. The CDR3 is made up of 17 amino acids.